This record looks at one T cell receptor (beta chain) sequence and its context. Its antigen is not known. The record originates from a study of vaccination and CD4 T cells after COVID-19. As for the study in general: The stimulus for the cells was overlapping spike peptides derived from SARS-CoV-2, HCoV-NL63, HCoV-OC43 and HCoV-229E. The control cultures got either a CEFX pool, an HIV-1 Nef pool, or no peptide at all.

Sequencing of DNA taken from cultured CD4+ T cells relied on the Oncomine TCR Beta short-read assay. Each CDR3 protein is one row after TCRdb ran MiXCR on the PCR reads. In the table there are 14,000 or so distinct CDR3 sequences, roughly a quarter of which are singletons. Study results and caveats: Post-vaccination reactive clonotypes (median approximately 38) did not differ significantly from post-infection (more than 20).

Treatment denoted: roughly 10-day PBMC culture with coronavirus spike peptide pools or control peptides (ViraFEST assay). The authors swapped half the medium for fresh IL-2 medium on days 3 and 7. Trimming removed 6 bases from V and 6 bases from J, with 18 bases in between. CDR3 length: 14 amino acids. The germline V gene has CDR1 DFQATT and CDR2 SNEGSKA (reference sequence). The chain couples TRBV20-1 to TRBJ1-5, with D perhaps matching TRBD1 (5 bases). This specimen consisted of CD4+ T cells from blood, cultured in vitro, obtained after SARS-CoV-2 vaccination. This receptor was taken from a human donor who had recovered from COVID-19. CDR3: CSAKRAWGRQPQHF. Here the CDR3 DNA reads TGCAGTGCAAAGAGGGCGTGGGGCCGTCAGCCCCAGCATTTT.